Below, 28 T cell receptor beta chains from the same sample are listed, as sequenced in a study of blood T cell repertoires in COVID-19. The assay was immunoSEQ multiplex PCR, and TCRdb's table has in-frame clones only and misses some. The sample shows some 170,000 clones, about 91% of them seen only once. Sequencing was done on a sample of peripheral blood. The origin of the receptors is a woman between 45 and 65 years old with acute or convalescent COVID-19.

In DNA, the CDR3 is TGTGCTAGTGGTTTGGGCAGGTTCACTGAAGCTTTCTTT. This sequence encodes CASGLGRFTEAFF. V and J are TRBV12-5 and TRBJ1-1; D remains ambiguous. This CDR3 has 13 amino acids. Germline V gene sequence: CDR1 LGHNT, CDR2 FRNRAP. V lost 1 base and J lost 4, with 7 bases in between.

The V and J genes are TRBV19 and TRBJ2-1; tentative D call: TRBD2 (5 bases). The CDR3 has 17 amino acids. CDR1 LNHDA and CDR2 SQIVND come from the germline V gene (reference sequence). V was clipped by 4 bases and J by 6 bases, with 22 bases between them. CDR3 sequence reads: CASSTMPQRVGTNEQFF. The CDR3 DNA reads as TGTGCCAGTAGTACGATGCCCCAGAGGGTGGGAACCAATGAGCAGTTCTTC.

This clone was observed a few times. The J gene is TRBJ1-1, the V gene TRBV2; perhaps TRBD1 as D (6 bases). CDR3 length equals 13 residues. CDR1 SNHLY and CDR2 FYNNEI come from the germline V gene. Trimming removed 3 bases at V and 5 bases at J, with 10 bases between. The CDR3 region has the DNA TGTGCCAGCAGTGACAGGGGAAGGACTGAAGCTTTCTTT. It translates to CASSDRGRTEAFF.

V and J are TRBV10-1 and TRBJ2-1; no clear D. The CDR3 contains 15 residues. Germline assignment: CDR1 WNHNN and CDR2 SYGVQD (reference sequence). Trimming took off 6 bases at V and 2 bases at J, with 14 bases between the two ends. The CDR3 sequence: CASSDDNLPYNEQFF. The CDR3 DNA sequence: TGCGCCAGCAGCGATGACAACCTCCCCTACAATGAGCAGTTCTTC.

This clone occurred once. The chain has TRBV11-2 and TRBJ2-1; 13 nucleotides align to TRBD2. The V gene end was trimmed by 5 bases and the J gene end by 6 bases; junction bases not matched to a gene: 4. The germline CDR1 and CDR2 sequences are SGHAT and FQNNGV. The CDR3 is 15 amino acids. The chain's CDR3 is CASSPTSGGANEQFF. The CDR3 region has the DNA TGTGCCAGCAGCCCTACTAGCGGGGGGGCCAATGAGCAGTTCTTC. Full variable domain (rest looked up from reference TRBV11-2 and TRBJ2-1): EAGVAQSPRYKIIEKRQSVAFWCNPISGHATLYWYQQILGQGPKLLIQFQNNGVVDDSQLPKDRFSAERLKGVDSTLKIQPAKLEDSAVYLCASSPTSGGANEQFFGPGTRLTVL.

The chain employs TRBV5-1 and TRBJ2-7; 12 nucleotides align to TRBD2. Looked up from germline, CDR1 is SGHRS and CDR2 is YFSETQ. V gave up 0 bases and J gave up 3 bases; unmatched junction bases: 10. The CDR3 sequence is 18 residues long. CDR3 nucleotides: TGCGCCAGCAGCTTGGCGCGGGCCTCTAGCGGGAGGGACTACGAGCAGTACTTC. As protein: CASSLARASSGRDYEQYF.

The CDR3 bases are TGTGCCAGTCAACTTGGGGGCAAGGCTTTCTTT. It encodes CASQLGGKAFF. The rearrangement uses TRBV11-3 and TRBJ1-1; D might be TRBD1 (6 bases). There are 11 residues in the CDR3. Germline CDR1 reads SGHNT; CDR2 reads YENEEA. Trimming cost V 9 bases and J 11 bases, with 16 bases left between them.

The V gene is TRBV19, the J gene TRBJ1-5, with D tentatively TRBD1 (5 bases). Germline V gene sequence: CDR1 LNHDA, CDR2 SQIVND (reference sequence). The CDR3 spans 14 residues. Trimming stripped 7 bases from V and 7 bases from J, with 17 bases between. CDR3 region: CASTRDPEGQPQHF. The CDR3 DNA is TGTGCCAGTACCAGGGACCCGGAGGGGCAGCCCCAGCATTTT.

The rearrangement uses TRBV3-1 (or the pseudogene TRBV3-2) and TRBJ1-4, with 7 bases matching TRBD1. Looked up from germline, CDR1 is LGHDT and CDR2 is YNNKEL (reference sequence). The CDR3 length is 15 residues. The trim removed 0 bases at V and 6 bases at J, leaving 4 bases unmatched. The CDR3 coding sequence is TGTGCCAGCAGCCAAGAAGAGGGGGCCGATGAAAAACTGTTTTTT. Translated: CASSQEEGADEKLFF.

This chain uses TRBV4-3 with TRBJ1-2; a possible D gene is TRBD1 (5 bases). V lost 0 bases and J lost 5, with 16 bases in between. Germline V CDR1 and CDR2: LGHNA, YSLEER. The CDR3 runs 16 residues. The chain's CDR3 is CASSQDHQGDGYGYTF. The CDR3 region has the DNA TGCGCCAGCAGCCAAGATCACCAGGGTGATGGGTATGGCTACACCTTC.

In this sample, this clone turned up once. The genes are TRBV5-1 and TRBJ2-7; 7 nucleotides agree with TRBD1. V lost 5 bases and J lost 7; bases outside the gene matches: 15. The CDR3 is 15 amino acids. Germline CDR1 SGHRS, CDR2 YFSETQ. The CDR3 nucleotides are TGCGCCAGCAGTTCCGTAGTACAGGGGATGAGGGAGCAGTACTTC. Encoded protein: CASSSVVQGMREQYF.

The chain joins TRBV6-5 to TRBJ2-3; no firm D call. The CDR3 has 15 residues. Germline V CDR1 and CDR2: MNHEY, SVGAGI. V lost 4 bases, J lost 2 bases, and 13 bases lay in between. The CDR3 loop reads CASSSIRRPTDTQYF. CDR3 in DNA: TGTGCCAGCAGTTCCATACGGCGGCCCACAGATACGCAGTATTTT.

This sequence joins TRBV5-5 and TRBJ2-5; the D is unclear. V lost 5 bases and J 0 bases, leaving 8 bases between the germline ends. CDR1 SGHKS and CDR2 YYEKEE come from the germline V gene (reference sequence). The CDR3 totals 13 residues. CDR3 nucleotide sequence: TGTGCCAGCAGTTTCCAGGACCAAGAGACCCAGTACTTC. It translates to CASSFQDQETQYF.

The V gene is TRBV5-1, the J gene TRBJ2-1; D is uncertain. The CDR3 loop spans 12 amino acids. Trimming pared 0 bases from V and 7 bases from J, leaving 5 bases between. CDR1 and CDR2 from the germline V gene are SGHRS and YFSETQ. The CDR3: CASSLALNEQFF. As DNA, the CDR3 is TGCGCCAGCAGCTTGGCTCTGAATGAGCAGTTCTTC.

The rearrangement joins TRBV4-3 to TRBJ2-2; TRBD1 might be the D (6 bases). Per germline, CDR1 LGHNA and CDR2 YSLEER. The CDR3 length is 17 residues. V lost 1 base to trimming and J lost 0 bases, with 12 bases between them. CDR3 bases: TGCGCCAGCAGCCAAGGTTACAGGACAGCGAACACCGGGGAGCTGTTTTTT. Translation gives CASSQGYRTANTGELFF.

Here the CDR3 DNA reads TGTGCCAGCAGTCCCCAGCTAGTTTATCTCCAATATGAGCAGTTCTTC. The encoded protein is CASSPQLVYLQYEQFF. The chain couples TRBV7-2 to TRBJ2-1; D remains unclear. The CDR3 is 16 amino acids. Per the germline V gene, CDR1 is SGHTA and CDR2 is FQGNSA. The V and J ends lost 6 bases and 8 bases respectively, with 23 bases between them.

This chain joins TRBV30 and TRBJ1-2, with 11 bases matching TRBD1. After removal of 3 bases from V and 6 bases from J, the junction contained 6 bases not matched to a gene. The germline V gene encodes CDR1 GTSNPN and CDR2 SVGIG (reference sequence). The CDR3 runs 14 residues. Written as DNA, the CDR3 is TGTGCCTGGAGATTCGGGACAGGGGGAGATGGCTACACCTTC. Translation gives CAWRFGTGGDGYTF.

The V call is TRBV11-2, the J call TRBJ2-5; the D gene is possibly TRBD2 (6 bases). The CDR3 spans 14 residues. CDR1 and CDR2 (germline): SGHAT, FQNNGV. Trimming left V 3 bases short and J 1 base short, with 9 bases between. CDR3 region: CASSFGGAQETQYF. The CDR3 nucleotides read TGTGCCAGCAGCTTCGGCGGGGCCCAAGAGACCCAGTACTTC.

CDR3 bases: TGTGCCACCAGGACCAAACCGGGACAGGGGGCGAGCGGCTACACCTTC. This encodes CATRTKPGQGASGYTF. V usage is TRBV15 and J usage is TRBJ1-2; 12 bases agree with TRBD1. The CDR3 loop spans 16 amino acids. Germline V gene sequence: CDR1 LNHNV, CDR2 YYDKDF (reference sequence). V shed 6 bases, J shed 8 bases, and the junction held 13 bases outside the gene matches.

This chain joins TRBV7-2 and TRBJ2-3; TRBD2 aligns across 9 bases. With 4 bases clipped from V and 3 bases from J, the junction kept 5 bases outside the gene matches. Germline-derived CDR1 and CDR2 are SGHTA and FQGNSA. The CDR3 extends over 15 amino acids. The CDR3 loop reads CASSYGRGGTDTQYF. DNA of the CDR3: TGTGCCAGCAGCTATGGGCGGGGGGGTACAGATACGCAGTATTTT.

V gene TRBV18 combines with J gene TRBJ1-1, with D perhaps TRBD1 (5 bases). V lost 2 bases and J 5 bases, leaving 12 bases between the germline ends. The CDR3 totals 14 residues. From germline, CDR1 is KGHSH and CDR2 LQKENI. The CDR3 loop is CASSPIGGDTEAFF. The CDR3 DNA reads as TGTGCCAGCTCACCAATCGGAGGGGATACTGAAGCTTTCTTT.

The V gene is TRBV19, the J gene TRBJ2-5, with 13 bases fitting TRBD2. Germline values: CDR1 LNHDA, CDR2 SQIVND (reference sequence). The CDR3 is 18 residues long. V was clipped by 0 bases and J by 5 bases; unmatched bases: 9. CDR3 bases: TGTGCCAGTAGTATAGATCTATCGGGACTAGCGGGGAGGGAGACCCAGTACTTC. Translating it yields CASSIDLSGLAGRETQYF.

CDR3 sequence: CASTVAQGWTEAFF. The CDR3 DNA reads TGTGCCAGCACGGTAGCGCAGGGGTGGACTGAAGCTTTCTTT. V usage is TRBV27 and J usage is TRBJ1-1; tentative D call: TRBD1 (6 bases). The V end was cut by 7 bases, the J end by 5 bases, with 17 bases between. Germline CDR1 and CDR2: MNHEY and SMNVEV (reference sequence). The CDR3 runs 14 residues.

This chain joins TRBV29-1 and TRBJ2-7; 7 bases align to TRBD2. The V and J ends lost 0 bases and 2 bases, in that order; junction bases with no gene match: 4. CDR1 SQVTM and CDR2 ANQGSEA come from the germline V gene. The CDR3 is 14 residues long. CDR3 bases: TGCAGCGTTGAAGATTCTAGCGGAGCCTACGAGCAGTACTTC. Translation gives CSVEDSSGAYEQYF.

The CDR3 DNA reads as TGCGCCAGCAGTCAATCTGAGCGGGCCTACGAGCAGTACTTC. Residues: CASSQSERAYEQYF. V gene TRBV23-1 combines with J gene TRBJ2-7; D perhaps matches TRBD2 (6 bases). TRBV23-1 is an ORF, with its function uncertain. V was shortened by 0 bases and J by 2 bases, with 8 bases between the two germline ends. CDR3 length: 14 residues.

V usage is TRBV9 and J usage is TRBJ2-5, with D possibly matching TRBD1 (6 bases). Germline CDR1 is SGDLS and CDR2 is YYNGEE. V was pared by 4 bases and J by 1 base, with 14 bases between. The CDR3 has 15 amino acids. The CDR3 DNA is TGTGCCAGCAGCACTGGTTGGGACACCCAAGAGACCCAGTACTTC. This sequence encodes CASSTGWDTQETQYF. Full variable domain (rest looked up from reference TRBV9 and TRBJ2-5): DSGVTQTPKHLITATGQRVTLRCSPRSGDLSVYWYQQSLDQGLQFLIQYYNGEERAKGNILERFSAQQFPDLHSELNLSSLELGDSALYFCASSTGWDTQETQYFGPGTRLLVL.

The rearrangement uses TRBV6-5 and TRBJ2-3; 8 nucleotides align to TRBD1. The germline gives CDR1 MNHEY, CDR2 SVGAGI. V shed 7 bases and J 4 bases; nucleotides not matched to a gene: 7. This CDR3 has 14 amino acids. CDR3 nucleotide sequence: TGTGCCAGCAAAACAGGGGGTCCGCCAGATACGCAGTATTTT. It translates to CASKTGGPPDTQYF.

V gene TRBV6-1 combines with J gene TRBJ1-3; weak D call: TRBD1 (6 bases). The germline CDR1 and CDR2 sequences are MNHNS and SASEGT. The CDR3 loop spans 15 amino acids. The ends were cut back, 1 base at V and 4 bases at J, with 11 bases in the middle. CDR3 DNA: TGTGCCAGCAGTGAAGGGAACAGGGCCGGAAACACCATATATTTT. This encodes CASSEGNRAGNTIYF.